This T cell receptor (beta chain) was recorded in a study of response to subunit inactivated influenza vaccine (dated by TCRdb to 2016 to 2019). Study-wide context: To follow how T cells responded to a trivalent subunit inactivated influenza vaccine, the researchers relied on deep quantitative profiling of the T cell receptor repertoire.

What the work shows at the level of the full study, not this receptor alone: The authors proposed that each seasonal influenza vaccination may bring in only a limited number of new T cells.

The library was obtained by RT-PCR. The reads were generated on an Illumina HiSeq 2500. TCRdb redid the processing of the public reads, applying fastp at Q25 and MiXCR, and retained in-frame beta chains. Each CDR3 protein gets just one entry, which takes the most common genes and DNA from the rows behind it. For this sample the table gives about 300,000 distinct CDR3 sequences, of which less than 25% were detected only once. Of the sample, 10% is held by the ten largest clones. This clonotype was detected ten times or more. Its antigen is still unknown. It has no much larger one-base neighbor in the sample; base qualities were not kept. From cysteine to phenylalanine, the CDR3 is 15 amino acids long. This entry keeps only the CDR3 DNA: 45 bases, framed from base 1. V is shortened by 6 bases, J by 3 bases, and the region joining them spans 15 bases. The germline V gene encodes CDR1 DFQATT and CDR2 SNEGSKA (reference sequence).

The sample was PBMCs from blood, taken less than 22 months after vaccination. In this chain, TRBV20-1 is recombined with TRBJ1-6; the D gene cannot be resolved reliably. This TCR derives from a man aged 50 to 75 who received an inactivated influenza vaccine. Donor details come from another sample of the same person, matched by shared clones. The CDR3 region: CSAPGTAHYNSPLHF. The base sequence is TGCAGTGCCCCGGGTACCGCTCACTATAATTCACCCCTCCACTTT.